Sequencing of this TCR beta chain was carried out in a study of T cell repertoires in cytomegalovirus infection. Study-wide background: Recently identified HLA-C-restricted CMV epitopes were among the peptides used. Both CMV infection and a matching HLA type were indicated by public TCR beta signatures.

V was cut by 6 bases and J by 5 bases, with 17 bases left in between. CDR3 length: 15 amino acids. Of note for this clonotype: The antigen is not known.

Notes on the study in general: People with CMV and the relevant HLA were identified by cumulative public TCR beta family frequency. CMV-specific TCR beta clonotypes restricted by HLA-C dominated the ex vivo response.

One entry per CDR3 protein results from TCRdb running MiXCR on the reads. The sample lists hundreds of thousands of distinct CDR3 sequences; 30% to 40% were seen once. The specimen comprised cultured PBMCs, sampled from culture after CMV antigen stimulation. This TCR derives from a human donor in good health (CMV status not recorded). Some clones in this sample may be carry-over from other donors' samples. The J gene is TRBJ2-1, the V gene TRBV12-3 or TRBV12-4, with D unclear. The CDR3 loop reads CASSLLGSPDNEQFF. In DNA form, the CDR3 reads TGTGCCAGCAGCCTCCTAGGCTCTCCGGACAATGAGCAGTTCTTC.